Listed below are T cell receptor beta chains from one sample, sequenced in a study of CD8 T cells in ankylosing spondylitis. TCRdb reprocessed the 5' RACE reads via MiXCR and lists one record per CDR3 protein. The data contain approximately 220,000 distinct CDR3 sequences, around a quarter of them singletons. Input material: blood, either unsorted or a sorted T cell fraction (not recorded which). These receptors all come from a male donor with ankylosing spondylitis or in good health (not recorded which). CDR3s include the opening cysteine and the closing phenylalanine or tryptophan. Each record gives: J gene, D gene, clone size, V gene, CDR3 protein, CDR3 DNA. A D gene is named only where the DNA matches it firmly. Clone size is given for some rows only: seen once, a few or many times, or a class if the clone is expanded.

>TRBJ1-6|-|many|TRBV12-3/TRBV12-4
CASSFGQFNSPLHF
TGTGCCAGCAGTTTCGGACAGTTTAATTCACCCCTCCACTTT
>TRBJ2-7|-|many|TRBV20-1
CSGATGPYEQYF
TGCAGTGGTGCGACAGGACCCTACGAGCAGTACTTC
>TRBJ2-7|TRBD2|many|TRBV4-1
CASSLTAGITSYEQYF
TGCGCCAGCAGCCTGACAGCGGGAATCACCAGCTACGAGCAGTACTTC
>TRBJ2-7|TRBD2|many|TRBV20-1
CSARVAGVIPEQYF
TGCAGTGCTAGGGTAGCGGGAGTTATCCCCGAGCAGTACTTC
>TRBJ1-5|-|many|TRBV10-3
CAISEGRSQPQHF
TGTGCCATCAGTGAGGGTCGAAGTCAGCCCCAGCATTTT
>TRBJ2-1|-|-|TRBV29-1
CSVGRRVANEQFF
TGCAGCGTTGGACGGAGGGTCGCTAATGAGCAGTTCTTC
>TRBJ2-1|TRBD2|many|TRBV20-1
CSQGLGDEQFF
TGCAGCCAAGGACTAGGCGATGAGCAGTTCTTC
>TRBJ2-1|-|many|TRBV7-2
CASSFGVAPEQFF
TGTGCCAGCAGCTTTGGGGTGGCTCCCGAGCAGTTCTTC
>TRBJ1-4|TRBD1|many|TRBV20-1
CSARDGQGTNEKLFF
TGCAGTGCTAGAGATGGACAGGGAACTAATGAAAAACTGTTTTTT
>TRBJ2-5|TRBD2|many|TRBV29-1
CSVERSAGLAGEETQYF
TGCAGCGTTGAAAGAAGCGCGGGGCTAGCGGGAGAAGAGACCCAGTACTTC
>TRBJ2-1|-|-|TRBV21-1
CASSTGPRWNEQFF
TGTGCCAGCAGCACCGGTCCCAGGTGGAATGAGCAGTTCTTC
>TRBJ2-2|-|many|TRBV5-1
CASSFDGMVGELFF
TGCGCCAGCAGCTTTGACGGGATGGTCGGGGAGCTGTTTTTT
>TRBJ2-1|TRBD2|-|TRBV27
CASSLGARLAGTNEQFF
TGTGCCAGCAGTTTAGGCGCGAGACTAGCGGGAACCAATGAGCAGTTCTTC
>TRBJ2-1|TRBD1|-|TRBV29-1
CSVRGQGNYNEQFF
TGCAGCGTTAGGGGACAGGGTAATTACAATGAGCAGTTCTTC
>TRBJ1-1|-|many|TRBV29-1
CSVDPGGTEAFF
TGCAGCGTCGACCCGGGGGGCACTGAAGCTTTCTTT
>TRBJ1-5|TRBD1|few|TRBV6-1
CASAEGTGGAGFQPQHF
TGTGCCAGCGCCGAGGGAACAGGGGGCGCGGGGTTCCAGCCCCAGCATTTT
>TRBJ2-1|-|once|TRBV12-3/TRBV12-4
CASSTIRPRSYNEQFF
TGTGCCAGCAGTACTATAAGGCCCCGCTCCTACAATGAGCAGTTCTTC
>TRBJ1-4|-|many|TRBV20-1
CSASWQGLEKLFF
TGCAGTGCTAGTTGGCAGGGTCTCGAAAAACTGTTTTTT
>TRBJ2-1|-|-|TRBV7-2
CASSRTDRALF
TGTGCCAGCAGCCGGACGGATCGGGCGCTCTTC
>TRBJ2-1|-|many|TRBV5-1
CASRPHSTSHEQFF
TGCGCCAGCAGGCCCCACTCGACTAGTCATGAGCAGTTCTTC
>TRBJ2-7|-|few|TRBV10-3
CAISGGYEQYF
TGTGCCATCAGTGGCGGCTACGAGCAGTACTTC
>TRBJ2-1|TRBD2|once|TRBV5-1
CASSFTSELEFNEQFF
TGCGCCAGCAGCTTCACTAGCGAGTTGGAGTTCAATGAGCAGTTCTTC
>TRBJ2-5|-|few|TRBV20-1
CSASDSSTGTQETQYF
TGCAGTGCCTCCGACAGTAGCACTGGGACCCAAGAGACCCAGTACTTC
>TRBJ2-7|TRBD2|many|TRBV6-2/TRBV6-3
CASSDGLAEYYEQYF
TGTGCCAGCAGTGACGGACTAGCGGAATACTACGAGCAGTACTTC
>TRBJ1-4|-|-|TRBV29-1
CSVKTGIGEKLFF
TGCAGCGTGAAAACAGGGATCGGTGAAAAACTGTTTTTT
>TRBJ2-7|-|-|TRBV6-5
CASSSPRTGSYEQYF
TGTGCCAGCAGTTCTCCTCGGACCGGCTCCTACGAGCAGTACTTC
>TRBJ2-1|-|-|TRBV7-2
CASSSPEDNYNEQFF
TGTGCCAGCAGCTCGCCAGAGGACAACTACAATGAGCAGTTCTTC
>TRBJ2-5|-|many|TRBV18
CASSPGQQETQYF
TGTGCCAGCTCACCGGGACAACAAGAGACCCAGTACTTC
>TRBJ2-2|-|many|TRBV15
CATSREEGRTGELFF
TGTGCCACCAGCAGAGAGGAGGGGCGCACCGGGGAGCTGTTTTTT
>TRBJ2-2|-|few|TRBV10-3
CAISDSSGRTGELFF
TGTGCCATCAGTGATTCTTCCGGGCGAACCGGGGAGCTGTTTTTT
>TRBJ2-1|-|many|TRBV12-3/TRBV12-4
CASKGQRLQNEQFF
TGTGCCAGCAAGGGCCAGCGGCTGCAGAATGAGCAGTTCTTC
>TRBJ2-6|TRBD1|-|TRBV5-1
CASSPGTGGSGANVLTF
TGCGCCAGCAGCCCAGGGACAGGGGGCTCTGGGGCCAACGTCCTGACTTTC
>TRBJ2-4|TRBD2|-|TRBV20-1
CSARDGQTSGFKNIQYF
TGCAGTGCTAGAGATGGACAGACTAGCGGGTTCAAAAACATTCAGTACTTC
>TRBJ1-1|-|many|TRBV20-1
CSARDHGEAFF
TGCAGTGCTAGAGATCACGGGGAAGCTTTCTTT
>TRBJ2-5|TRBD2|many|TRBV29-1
CSVVGTSGREGTQYF
TGCAGCGTTGTCGGGACTAGCGGGAGAGAGGGGACCCAGTACTTC
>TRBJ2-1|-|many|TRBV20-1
CSASLEYNEQFF
TGCAGTGCTAGCCTAGAATACAATGAGCAGTTCTTC